The rows below give T cell receptor beta chains drawn from one sample of a study of technical replicates of blood from a handful of donors. Data came from immunoSEQ multiplex PCR; TCRdb stores just in-frame clones and leaves some out. This table holds tens of thousands of clones, roughly 91% found once. Sequencing used T cells isolated from PBMCs. Source of these receptors: a human donor in good health. Some clones in this sample may be carry-over from other donors' samples. The conserved cysteine and the conserved F or W are not part of the CDR3 here. The size entry is marked missing in some rows and otherwise reads once, few, many or a size class.

size: -; V: TRBV7-9; J: TRBJ2-2; CDR3: ASSFGTDTGELF
size: -; V: TRBV7-3; J: TRBJ2-1; CDR3: ASSPSGLDYNEQF
size: -; V: TRBV6-5; J: TRBJ2-7; CDR3: ASSKSGEQY
size: -; V: TRBV28; J: TRBJ2-7; CDR3: ASSLGTGGRYEQY
size: -; V: TRBV5-1; J: TRBJ2-7; CDR3: ASSSGAYEQY
size: -; V: TRBV6-1; J: TRBJ2-1; CDR3: ASIARLAGADEQF
size: -; V: TRBV29-1; J: TRBJ2-3; CDR3: SVGPMDTQY
size: -; V: TRBV6-5; J: TRBJ2-7; CDR3: ASSMGRGLWQY
size: -; V: TRBV19; J: TRBJ1-2; CDR3: ASNQGAYGYT
size: -; V: TRBV4-1; J: TRBJ1-2; CDR3: ASYGLTGEGYT
size: -; V: TRBV2; J: TRBJ2-7; CDR3: ASRGDSSSYEQY
size: -; V: TRBV19; J: TRBJ1-2; CDR3: ASSKGTEPNYGYT
size: -; V: TRBV11-3; J: TRBJ1-5; CDR3: ASSSGGQGSFQPQH
size: -; V: TRBV11-2; J: TRBJ1-1; CDR3: ASSRQDTEAF
size: few; V: TRBV2; J: TRBJ1-1; CDR3: ASSLHLNTEAF
size: -; V: TRBV2; J: TRBJ2-7; CDR3: ASSYSDPQY
size: -; V: TRBV18; J: TRBJ2-2; CDR3: ASSPEGLAGSTVGELF
size: -; V: TRBV23-1; J: TRBJ2-3; CDR3: ASLKSGETSTDTQY
size: -; V: TRBV6-5; J: TRBJ2-1; CDR3: ASSYSIPGVEQF
size: -; V: TRBV9; J: TRBJ2-2; CDR3: ASSVGQNTGELF
size: once; V: TRBV19; J: TRBJ2-7; CDR3: ASSTRDRTLEQY
size: -; V: TRBV10-3; J: TRBJ2-1; CDR3: AIRGGSYNEQF
size: -; V: TRBV9; J: TRBJ2-2; CDR3: ASSVTQGISGELF
size: -; V: TRBV30; J: TRBJ1-2; CDR3: AWIRQTNYGYT
size: -; V: TRBV11-3; J: TRBJ1-1; CDR3: ASSLRTGATNTEAF
size: -; V: TRBV30; J: TRBJ2-7; CDR3: AWSEMGGFEQY
size: few; V: TRBV10-3; J: TRBJ1-1; CDR3: AIRSVRGNTEAF
size: -; V: TRBV12-2; J: TRBJ1-4; CDR3: ASPGGNNEKLF
size: -; V: TRBV30; J: TRBJ2-7; CDR3: AWSATPEASEQY
size: once; V: TRBV6-1; J: TRBJ1-2; CDR3: ASSRQDGYT
size: -; V: TRBV4-2; J: TRBJ1-1; CDR3: ASSQEGRTGNTEAF
size: -; V: TRBV4-1; J: TRBJ1-6; CDR3: ASSQVEIPLNSPLH
size: -; V: TRBV21-1; J: TRBJ2-1; CDR3: ASSKGVRDRELKRVNEQF
size: -; V: TRBV7-7; J: TRBJ2-1; CDR3: ASSLAGTGISKQF
size: -; V: TRBV5-6; J: TRBJ1-4; CDR3: ASSLGGWGRDEKLF
size: -; V: TRBV6-5; J: TRBJ2-7; CDR3: ASSYSAAVSSYERY
size: -; V: TRBV5-1; J: TRBJ2-2; CDR3: ASSPPRLAGELF
size: -; V: TRBV19; J: TRBJ2-7; CDR3: ATGAARDREQY
size: -; V: TRBV4-1; J: TRBJ2-1; CDR3: ASSQEGRGSHNEQF
size: -; V: TRBV19; J: TRBJ1-1; CDR3: ASSIGQGNTEAF
size: once; V: TRBV30; J: TRBJ2-3; CDR3: AWSVWGGSDTQY
size: -; V: TRBV2; J: TRBJ2-7; CDR3: ASRKTGGHEQY
size: -; V: TRBV11-3; J: TRBJ2-3; CDR3: ASSSYPHRGDTQY
size: -; V: TRBV6-1; J: TRBJ1-1; CDR3: ASPPGTGNTEAF
size: -; V: TRBV27; J: TRBJ2-7; CDR3: ASRKTGQGASYEQY
size: -; V: TRBV4-1; J: TRBJ2-4; CDR3: ASSQEAFQNIQY
size: -; V: TRBV28; J: TRBJ2-2; CDR3: ASSPGANTGELF
size: few; V: TRBV6-5; J: TRBJ1-2; CDR3: ASRPPGQDGYT
size: -; V: TRBV11-2; J: TRBJ2-4; CDR3: ASRGLAGERGKNIQY
size: -; V: TRBV5-1; J: TRBJ2-1; CDR3: ASSSSGGYNEQF
size: -; V: TRBV19; J: TRBJ1-1; CDR3: ASSISGVGAF
size: -; V: TRBV9; J: TRBJ2-7; CDR3: ASSVQTGSPYEQY
size: -; V: TRBV7-2; J: TRBJ2-7; CDR3: ASSLDTAGGYYEQY
size: -; V: TRBV5-1; J: TRBJ2-5; CDR3: ASSSRGQGGETQY
size: -; V: TRBV5-1; J: TRBJ1-2; CDR3: ASSFAENGYT